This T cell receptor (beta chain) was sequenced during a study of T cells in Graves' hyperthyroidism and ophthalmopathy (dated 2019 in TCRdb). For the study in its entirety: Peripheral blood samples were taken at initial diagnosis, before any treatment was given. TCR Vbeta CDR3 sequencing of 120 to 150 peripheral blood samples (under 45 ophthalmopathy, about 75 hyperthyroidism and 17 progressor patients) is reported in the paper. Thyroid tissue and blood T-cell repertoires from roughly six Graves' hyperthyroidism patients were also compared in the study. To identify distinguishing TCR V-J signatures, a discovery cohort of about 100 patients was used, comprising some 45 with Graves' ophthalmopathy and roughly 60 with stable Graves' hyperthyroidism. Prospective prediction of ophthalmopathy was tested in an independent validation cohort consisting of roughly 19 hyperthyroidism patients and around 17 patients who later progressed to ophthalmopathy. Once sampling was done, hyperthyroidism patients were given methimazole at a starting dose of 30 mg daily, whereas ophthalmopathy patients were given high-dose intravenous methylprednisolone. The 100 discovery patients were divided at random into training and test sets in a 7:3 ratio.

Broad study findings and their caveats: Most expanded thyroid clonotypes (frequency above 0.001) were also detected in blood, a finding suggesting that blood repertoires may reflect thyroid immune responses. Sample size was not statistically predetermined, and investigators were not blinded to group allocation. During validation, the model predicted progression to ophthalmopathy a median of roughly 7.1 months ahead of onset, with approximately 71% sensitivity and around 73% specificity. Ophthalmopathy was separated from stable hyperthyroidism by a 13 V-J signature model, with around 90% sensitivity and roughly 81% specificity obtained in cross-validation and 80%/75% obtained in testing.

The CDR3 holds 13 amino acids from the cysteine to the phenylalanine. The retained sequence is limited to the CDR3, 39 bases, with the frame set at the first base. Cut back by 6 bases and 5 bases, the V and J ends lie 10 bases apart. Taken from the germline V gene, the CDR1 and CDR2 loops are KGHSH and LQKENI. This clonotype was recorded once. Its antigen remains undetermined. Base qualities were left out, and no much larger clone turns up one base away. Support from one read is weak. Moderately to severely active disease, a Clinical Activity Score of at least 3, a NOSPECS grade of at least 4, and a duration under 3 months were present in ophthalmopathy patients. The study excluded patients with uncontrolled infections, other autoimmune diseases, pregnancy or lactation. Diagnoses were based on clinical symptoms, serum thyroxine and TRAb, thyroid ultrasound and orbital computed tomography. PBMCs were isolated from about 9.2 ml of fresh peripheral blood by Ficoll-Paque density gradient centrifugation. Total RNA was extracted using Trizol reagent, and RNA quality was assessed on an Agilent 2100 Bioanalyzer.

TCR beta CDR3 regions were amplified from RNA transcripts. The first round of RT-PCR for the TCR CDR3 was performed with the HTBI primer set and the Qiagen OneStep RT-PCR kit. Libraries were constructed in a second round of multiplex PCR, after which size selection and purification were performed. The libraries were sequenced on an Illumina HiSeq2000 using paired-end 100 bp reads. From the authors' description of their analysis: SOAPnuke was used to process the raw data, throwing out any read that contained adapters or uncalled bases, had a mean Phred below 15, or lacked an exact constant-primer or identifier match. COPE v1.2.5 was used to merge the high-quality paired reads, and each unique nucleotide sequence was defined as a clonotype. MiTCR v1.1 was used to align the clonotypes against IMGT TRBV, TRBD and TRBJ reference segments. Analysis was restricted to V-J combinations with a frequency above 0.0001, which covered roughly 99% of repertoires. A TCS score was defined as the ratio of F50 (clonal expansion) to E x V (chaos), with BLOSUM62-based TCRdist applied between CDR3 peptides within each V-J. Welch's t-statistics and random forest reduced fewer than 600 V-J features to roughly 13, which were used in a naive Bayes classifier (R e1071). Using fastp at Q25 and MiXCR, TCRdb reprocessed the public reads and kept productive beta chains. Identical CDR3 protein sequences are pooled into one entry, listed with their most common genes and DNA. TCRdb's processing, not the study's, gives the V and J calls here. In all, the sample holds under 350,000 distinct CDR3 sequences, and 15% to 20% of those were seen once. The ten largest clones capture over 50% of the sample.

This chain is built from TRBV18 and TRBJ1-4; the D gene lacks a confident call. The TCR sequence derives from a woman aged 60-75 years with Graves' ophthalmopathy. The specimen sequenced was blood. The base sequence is TGTGCCAGCTCGCTCGAACAGAATGAAAAACTGTTTTTT. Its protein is CASSLEQNEKLFF.